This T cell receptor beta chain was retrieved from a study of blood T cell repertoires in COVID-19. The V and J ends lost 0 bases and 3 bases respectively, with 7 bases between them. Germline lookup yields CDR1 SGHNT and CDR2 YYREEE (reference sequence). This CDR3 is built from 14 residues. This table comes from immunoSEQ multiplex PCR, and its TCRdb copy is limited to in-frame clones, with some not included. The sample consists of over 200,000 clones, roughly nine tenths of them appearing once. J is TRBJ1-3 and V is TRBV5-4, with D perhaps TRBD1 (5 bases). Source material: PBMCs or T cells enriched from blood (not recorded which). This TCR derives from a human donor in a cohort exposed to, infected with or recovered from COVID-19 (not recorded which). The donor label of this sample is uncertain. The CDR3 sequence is CASSLGGVGNTIYF. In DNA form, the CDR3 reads TGTGCCAGCAGCTTGGGGGGGGTTGGAAACACCATATATTTT. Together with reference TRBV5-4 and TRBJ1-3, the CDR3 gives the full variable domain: ETGVTQSPTHLIKTRGQQVTLRCSSQSGHNTVSWYQQALGQGPQFIFQYYREEENGRGNFPPRFSGLQFPNYSSELNVNALELDDSALYLCASSLGGVGNTIYFGEGSWLTVV.